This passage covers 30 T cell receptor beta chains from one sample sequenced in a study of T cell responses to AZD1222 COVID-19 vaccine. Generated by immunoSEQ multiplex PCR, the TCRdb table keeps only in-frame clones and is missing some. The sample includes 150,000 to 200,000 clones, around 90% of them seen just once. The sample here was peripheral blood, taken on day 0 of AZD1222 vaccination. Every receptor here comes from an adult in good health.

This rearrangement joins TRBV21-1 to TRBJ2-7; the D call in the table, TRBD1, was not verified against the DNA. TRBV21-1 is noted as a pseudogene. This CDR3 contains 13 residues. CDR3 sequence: CAILDSILSEQYF. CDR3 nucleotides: TGTGCCATCCTTGACAGTATTTTATCCGAGCAGTACTTC.

The CDR3 DNA follows: TGTGCCAGTAGTAATGAGGGTCGATGGAAACTGTTTTTT. It specifies CASSNEGRWKLFF. The chain links TRBV19 to TRBJ1-4; no clear D. From germline, CDR1 is LNHDA and CDR2 SQIVND (reference sequence). The V gene lost 4 bases and the J gene lost 11 bases, with 14 bases spanning the gap. The CDR3 is 13 residues long.

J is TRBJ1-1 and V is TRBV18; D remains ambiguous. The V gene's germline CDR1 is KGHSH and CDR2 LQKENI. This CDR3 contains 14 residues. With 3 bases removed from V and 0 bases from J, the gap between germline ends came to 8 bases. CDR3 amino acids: CASSPRSMNTEAFF. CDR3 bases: TGTGCCAGCTCACCCCGATCCATGAACACTGAAGCTTTCTTT.

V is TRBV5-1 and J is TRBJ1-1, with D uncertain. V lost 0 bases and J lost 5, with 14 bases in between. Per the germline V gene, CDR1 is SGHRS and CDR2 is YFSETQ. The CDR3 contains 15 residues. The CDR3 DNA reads TGCGCCAGCAGCTTGGCCATGGGAGCCAAAACTGAAGCTTTCTTT. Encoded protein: CASSLAMGAKTEAFF.

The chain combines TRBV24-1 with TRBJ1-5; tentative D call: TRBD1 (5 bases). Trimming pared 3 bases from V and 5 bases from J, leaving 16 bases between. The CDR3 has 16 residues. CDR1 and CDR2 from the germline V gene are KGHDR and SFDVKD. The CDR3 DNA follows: TGTGCCACCAGTGATGGGACCCGGGGGAGCGATCAGCCCCAGCATTTT. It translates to CATSDGTRGSDQPQHF.

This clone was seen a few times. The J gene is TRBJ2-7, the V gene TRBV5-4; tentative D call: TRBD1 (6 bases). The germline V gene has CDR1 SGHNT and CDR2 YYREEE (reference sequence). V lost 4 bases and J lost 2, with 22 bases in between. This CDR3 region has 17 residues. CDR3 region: CASSPGTPSLNTYEQYF. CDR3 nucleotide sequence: TGTGCCAGCAGCCCCGGGACACCATCCCTAAACACCTACGAGCAGTACTTC.

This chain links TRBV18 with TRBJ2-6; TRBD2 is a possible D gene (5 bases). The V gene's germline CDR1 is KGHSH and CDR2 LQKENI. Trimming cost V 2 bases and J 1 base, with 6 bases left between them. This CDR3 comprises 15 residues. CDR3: CASSPGSSGANVLTF. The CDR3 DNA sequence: TGTGCCAGCTCACCAGGGAGTTCTGGGGCCAACGTCCTGACTTTC.

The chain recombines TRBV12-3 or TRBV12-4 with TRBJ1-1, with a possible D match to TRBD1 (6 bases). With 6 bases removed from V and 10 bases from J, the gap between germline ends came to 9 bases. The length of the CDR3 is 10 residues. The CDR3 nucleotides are TGTGCCAGCAGAAGGACAGTAGCTTTCTTT. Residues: CASRRTVAFF.

CDR3 DNA sequence: TGTGCCAGTAGTGGCCTCGGGGTTGACTCTGGAAACACCATATATTTT. It codes for CASSGLGVDSGNTIYF. The chain recombines TRBV19 with TRBJ1-3; D is unresolved. This CDR3 is 16 amino acids long. The V and J ends lost 5 bases and 0 bases respectively, with 14 bases between them. Germline lookup yields CDR1 LNHDA and CDR2 SQIVND (reference sequence).

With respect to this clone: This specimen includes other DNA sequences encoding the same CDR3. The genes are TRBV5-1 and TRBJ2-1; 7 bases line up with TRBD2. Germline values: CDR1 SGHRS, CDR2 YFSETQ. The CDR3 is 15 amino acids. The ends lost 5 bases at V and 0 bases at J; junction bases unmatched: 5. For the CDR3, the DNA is TGCGCCAGCAGTTCTAGCGGCAGCTCCTACAATGAGCAGTTCTTC. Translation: CASSSSGSSYNEQFF.

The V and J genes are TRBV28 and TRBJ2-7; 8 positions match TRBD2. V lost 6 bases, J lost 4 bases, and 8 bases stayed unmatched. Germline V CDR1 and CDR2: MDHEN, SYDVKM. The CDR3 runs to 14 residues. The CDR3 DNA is TGTGCCAGCAGGATAAGCGGGAGATCGTACGAGCAGTACTTC. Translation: CASRISGRSYEQYF. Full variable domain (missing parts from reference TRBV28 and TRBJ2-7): DVKVTQSSRYLVKRTGEKVFLECVQDMDHENMFWYRQDPGLGLRLIYFSYDVKMKEKGDIPEGYSVSREKKERFSLILESASTNQTSMYLCASRISGRSYEQYFGPGTRLTVT.

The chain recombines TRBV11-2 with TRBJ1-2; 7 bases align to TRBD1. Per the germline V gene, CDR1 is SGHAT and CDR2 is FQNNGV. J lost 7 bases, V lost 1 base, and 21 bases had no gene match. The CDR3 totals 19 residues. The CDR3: CASSLGLQRDSPGSGGYTF. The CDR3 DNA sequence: TGTGCCAGCAGCTTAGGGCTACAGAGGGACAGCCCGGGGTCAGGTGGCTACACCTTC.

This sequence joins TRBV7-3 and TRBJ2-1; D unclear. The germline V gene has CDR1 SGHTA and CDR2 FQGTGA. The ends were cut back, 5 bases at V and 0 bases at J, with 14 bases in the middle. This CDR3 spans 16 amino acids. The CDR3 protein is CASSPRRLSSYNEQFF. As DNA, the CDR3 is TGTGCCAGCAGCCCGCGGCGTCTAAGCTCCTACAATGAGCAGTTCTTC.

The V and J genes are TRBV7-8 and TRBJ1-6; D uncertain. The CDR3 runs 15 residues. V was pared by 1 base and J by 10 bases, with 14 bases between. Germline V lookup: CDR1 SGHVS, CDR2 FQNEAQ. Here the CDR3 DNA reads TGTGCCAGCAGCTTAGGGGTGGGCGGGAACTCACCCCTCCACTTT. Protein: CASSLGVGGNSPLHF.

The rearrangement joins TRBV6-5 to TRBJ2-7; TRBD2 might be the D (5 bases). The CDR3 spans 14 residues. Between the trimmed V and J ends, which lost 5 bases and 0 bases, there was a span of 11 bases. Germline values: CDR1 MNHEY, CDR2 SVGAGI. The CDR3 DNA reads TGTGCCAGCAGTCCCAGCGGATACTCCTACGAGCAGTACTTC. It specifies CASSPSGYSYEQYF.

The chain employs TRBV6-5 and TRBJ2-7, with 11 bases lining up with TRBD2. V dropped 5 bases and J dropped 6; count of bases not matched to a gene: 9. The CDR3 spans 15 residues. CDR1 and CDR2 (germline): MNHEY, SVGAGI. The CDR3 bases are TGTGCCAGCAGTCCCCGTCTAGCGGGAGGACGCGAGCAGTACTTC. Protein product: CASSPRLAGGREQYF.

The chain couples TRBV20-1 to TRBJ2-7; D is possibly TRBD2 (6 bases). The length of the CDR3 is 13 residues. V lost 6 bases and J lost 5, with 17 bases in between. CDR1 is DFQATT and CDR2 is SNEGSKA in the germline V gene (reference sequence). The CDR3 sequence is CSASGGRSDEQYF. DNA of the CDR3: TGCAGTGCCAGTGGAGGGAGGTCGGACGAGCAGTACTTC.

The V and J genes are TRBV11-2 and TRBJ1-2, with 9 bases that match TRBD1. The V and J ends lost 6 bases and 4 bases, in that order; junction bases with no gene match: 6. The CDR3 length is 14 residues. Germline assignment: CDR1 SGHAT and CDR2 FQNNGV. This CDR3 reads CASSPTGGGYGYTF. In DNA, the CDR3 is TGTGCCAGCAGTCCTACAGGGGGCGGCTATGGCTACACCTTC.

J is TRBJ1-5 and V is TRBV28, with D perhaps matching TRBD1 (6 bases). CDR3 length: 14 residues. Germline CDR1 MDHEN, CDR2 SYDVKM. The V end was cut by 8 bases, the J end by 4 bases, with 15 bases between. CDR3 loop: CASVTGTKNQPQHF. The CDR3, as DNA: TGTGCCAGCGTAACAGGGACAAAGAATCAGCCCCAGCATTTT.

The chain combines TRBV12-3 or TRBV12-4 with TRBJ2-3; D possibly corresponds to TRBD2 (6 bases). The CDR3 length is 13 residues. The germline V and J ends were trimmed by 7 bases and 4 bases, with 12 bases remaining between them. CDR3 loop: CASTPWGADTQYF. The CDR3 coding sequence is TGTGCCAGCACCCCCTGGGGGGCAGATACGCAGTATTTT.

In DNA form, the CDR3 reads TGTGCCAGCAGCCCAGCCCAGCGGATCACCGGGGAGCTGTTTTTT. Encoded protein: CASSPAQRITGELFF. The chain uses TRBV3-1 (or the pseudogene TRBV3-2) and TRBJ2-2; weak D call: TRBD2 (5 bases). The V gene lost 4 bases and the J gene lost 4 bases, with 13 bases spanning the gap. The CDR3 is 15 amino acids. From germline, CDR1 is LGHDT and CDR2 YNNKEL (reference sequence).

For the CDR3, the DNA is TGTGCCAGCCGATGGAACACTGAAGCTTTCTTT. It yields the protein CASRWNTEAFF. V gene TRBV25-1 combines with J gene TRBJ1-1; no definite D call. The CDR3 extends over 11 amino acids. Per germline, CDR1 MGHDK and CDR2 SYGVNS. Trimming took 8 bases from V and 1 from J, leaving 5 bases between them. Supplemented by reference TRBV25-1 and TRBJ1-1, the full variable domain reads EADIYQTPRYLVIGTGKKITLECSQTMGHDKMYWYQQDPGMELHLIHYSYGVNSTEKGDLSSESTVSRIRTEHFPLTLESARPSHTSQYLCASRWNTEAFFGQGTRLTVV.

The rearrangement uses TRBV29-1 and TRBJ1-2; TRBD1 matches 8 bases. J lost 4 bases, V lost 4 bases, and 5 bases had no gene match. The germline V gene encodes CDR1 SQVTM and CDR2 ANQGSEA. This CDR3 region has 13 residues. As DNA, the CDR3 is TGCAGCGTTGTGCAGGGGGCGGGCTATGGCTACACCTTC. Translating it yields CSVVQGAGYGYTF.

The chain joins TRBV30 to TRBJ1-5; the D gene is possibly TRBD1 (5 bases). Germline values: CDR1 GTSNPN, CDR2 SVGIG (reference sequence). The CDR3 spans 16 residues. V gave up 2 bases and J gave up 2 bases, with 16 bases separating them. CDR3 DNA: TGTGCCTGGAGTTGGCAGGGCGGGGGGGGCAATCAGCCCCAGCATTTT. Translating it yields CAWSWQGGGGNQPQHF. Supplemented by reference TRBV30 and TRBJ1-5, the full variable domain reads SQTIHQWPATLVQPVGSPLSLECTVEGTSNPNLYWYRQAAGRGLQLLFYSVGIGQISSEVPQNLSASRPQDRQFILSSKKLLLSDSGFYLCAWSWQGGGGNQPQHFGDGTRLSIL.

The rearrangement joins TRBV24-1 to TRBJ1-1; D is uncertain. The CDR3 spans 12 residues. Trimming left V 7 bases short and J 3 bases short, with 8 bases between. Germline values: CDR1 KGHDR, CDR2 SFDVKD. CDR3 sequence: CATREIYTEAFF. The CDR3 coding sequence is TGTGCCACCAGGGAGATTTACACTGAAGCTTTCTTT.

CDR3 protein: CASSLKGWSEAFF. The CDR3 DNA follows: TGTGCCAGCAGCTTAAAGGGGTGGTCTGAAGCTTTCTTT. The J gene is TRBJ1-1, the V gene TRBV5-4; a weak D match, TRBD1 (5 bases). This CDR3 is 13 amino acids long. Deletions cut 2 bases from V and 6 bases from J, with 11 bases between. Germline V gene data show CDR1 as SGHNT and CDR2 as YYREEE (reference sequence).

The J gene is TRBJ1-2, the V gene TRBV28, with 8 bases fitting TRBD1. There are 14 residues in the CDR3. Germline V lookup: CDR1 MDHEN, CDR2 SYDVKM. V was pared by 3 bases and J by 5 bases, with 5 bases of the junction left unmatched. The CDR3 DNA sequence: TGTGCCAGCAGTTTCGGGCAGGGGGCTTATGGCTACACCTTC. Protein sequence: CASSFGQGAYGYTF.

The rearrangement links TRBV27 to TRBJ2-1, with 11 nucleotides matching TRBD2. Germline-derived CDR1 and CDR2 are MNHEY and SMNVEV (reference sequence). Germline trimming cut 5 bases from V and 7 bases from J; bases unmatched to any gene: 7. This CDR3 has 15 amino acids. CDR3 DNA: TGTGCCAGCAGTCTCGGGACTAGCGGAGGGAATGAGCAGTTCTTC. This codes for CASSLGTSGGNEQFF.

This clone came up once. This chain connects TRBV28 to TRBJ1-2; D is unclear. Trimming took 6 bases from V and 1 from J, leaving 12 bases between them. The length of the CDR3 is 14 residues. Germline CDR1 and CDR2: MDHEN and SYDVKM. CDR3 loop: CASSRARGNYGYTF. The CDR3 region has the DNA TGTGCCAGCAGCCGGGCGCGAGGTAACTATGGCTACACCTTC.

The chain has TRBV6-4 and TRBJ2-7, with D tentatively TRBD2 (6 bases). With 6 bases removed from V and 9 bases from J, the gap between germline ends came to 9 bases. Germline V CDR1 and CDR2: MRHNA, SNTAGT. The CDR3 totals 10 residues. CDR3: CASRGAGQYF. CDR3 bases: TGTGCCAGCAGGGGAGCGGGGCAGTACTTC.